This T cell receptor (beta chain) was documented in a study of cytomegalovirus exposure and HLA in healthy donors. The CDR3 covers 14 residues. Per the germline V gene, CDR1 is SGHRS and CDR2 is YFSETQ. V lost 0 bases, J lost 3 bases, and 6 bases lay in between. Study-wide points: TRBV6-2, TRBV6-3 and some other V segments were unresolvable in 87-base-pair reads. Relative to the roughly 690-donor mean, N-insertions were reportedly fewer in an Asian-associated ancestry cluster in a later analysis. Most TCR sequences proved rare, with some public TCRs found in many donors. For most TCR beta V segments, an earlier analysis put the productive rate at about 87% or about 30% of the time.

A note on this clone: What it binds is not known.

PCR involved 60 Vbeta and 13 Jbeta primers. The protocol was immunoSEQ multiplex PCR, while the TCRdb copy is restricted to in-frame clones and leaves out a portion. This table has some 61,000 clones, 70% to 90% appearing once. Input material: PBMCs. This TCR derives from a human donor in good health. The chain employs TRBV5-1 and TRBJ1-4; a possible D gene is TRBD1 (5 bases). For the CDR3, the DNA is TGCGCCAGCAGCTTGGACAGGTCTAATGAAAAACTGTTTTTT. Translating it yields CASSLDRSNEKLFF.